This T cell receptor (beta chain) is drawn from a study of beta chain features in type 1 diabetes (dated by TCRdb to the late 2010s). In terms of the full investigation: Patients and healthy donors did not differ in mean age, gender distribution, total cell number or subset yield. Regulatory and stem cell-like memory subsets were isolated from only 8 patients and about 8 healthy donors, whereas naive and central memory subsets came from all 30 or so donors. The study compared TCRB repertoires of sorted circulating CD4+ T cell subsets between recently diagnosed type 1 diabetes patients and matched healthy donors. A total of 85 million to 140 million sorted cells were examined across all samples, and a strong correlation was observed between cell number per subset and RNA yield.

Concerning this clone: Its antigen is unknown. No base quality information exists; no much larger clone differs at one position.

The CDR1 and CDR2 encoded by the germline V gene are SGDLS and YYNGEE. Measured from the cysteine to the phenylalanine, the CDR3 is 15 residues long. Only CDR3 DNA is held: 45 bases, read in frame from base 1. For this chain, trimming is 3 bases at the V end and 1 base at the J end, and the number of junction bases without a gene match is 3. The entire isolated RNA was reverse transcribed using the High Capacity cDNA Reverse Transcription Kit, and thus expressed TCRB transcripts were sequenced. Deep immunoSEQ sequencing was applied to naive, central memory and regulatory T cell samples, giving an average of roughly 3.5 million total reads per sample. After sorted cells were lysed in RLT buffer, RNA was extracted with DNase-treated RNeasy Micro or Mini kits, with the choice depending on cell number. To prevent cross-contamination, each cell subset was processed individually, whereas patient and healthy donor samples were processed jointly. TCRB sequences were amplified from cDNA with the immunoSEQ multiplex PCR, producing 87-bp fragments spanning the CDR3 region. Amplicons were sequenced on the Illumina HiSeq platform. The study's own analysis went as follows. PCR bias was corrected computationally using synthetic template baselines, and reads within Hamming distance 2 were collapsed, with unmergeable singletons discarded. Reads were aligned against IMGT so that V, D and J genes, CDR3 length and insertions or deletions at six rearrangement sites could be assigned. Clonotype counts were normalized to sorted cell number within each subset before computing true diversity and Gini coefficients with the tcR R package. The overlap coefficient, calculated on TCRB nucleotide sequences, was used to quantify repertoire sharing. Imported from immuneACCESS, the table was reduced by TCRdb to in-frame sequences with V and J called. These copies leave out some clones; in studies compared against another copy, an unresolved V gene accounts for under half, and the cause of the remainder is not known. V and J calls and clone size are as listed in that table; D and trimming were resolved from the DNA. The sample table holds 52,000 or so clones, of which 50% to 55% were seen once. The ten biggest clones cover 2% to 3% of the sample.

A single peripheral blood draw of 95 to 150 mL on average was collected from each donor into heparinised tubes. A BD FACSAria II was used to sort naive, central memory, regulatory and stem cell-like memory CD4+ T cells with a panel that included CD45RO, CCR7, CD25, CD127, CD95 and CD27. A purity above 98% was achieved for all sorted populations. Right away, PBMCs were isolated by Lymphoprep density gradient centrifugation and were stained directly, with no culture step. So that batch effects would be minimized, each experiment stained and sorted samples in pairs, pairing one healthy donor with one patient. The paper as a whole reports these results and caveats: Because cDNA was sequenced instead of genomic DNA, activated cells with high expression could be over-represented, although the groups did not differ in activation or CD3 levels. A moderate but significant shortening of TCRB CDR3 length was observed in type 1 diabetes patients in all four CD4+ subsets. Naive, central memory and regulatory TCRB repertoires appeared to be more similar among patients than among healthy donors. PCR may preferentially amplify shorter templates, but because patient and control samples were amplified and corrected together, any resulting skew would affect both groups equally. Only small numbers of individuals were included in the HLA sub-analyses, which left unresolved whether HLA type had any influence on TCRB rearrangement. Patients with type 1 diabetes made fewer insertions and deleted more nucleotides at VDJ recombination sites, implying thymic rearrangement abnormalities.

Recombination joined TRBV9 with TRBJ2-3; 9 of the junction bases match TRBD2. This TCR came from a middle-aged woman with type 1 diabetes. The sample was Tregs from blood. Read against the paper, the sample's cell subset or site label means: regulatory CD4+ T cells. The CDR3 amino acid sequence is: CASSERLAGTDTQYF. The nucleotide sequence reads as follows: TGTGCCAGCAGCGAGAGACTAGCGGGCACAGATACGCAGTATTTT. Where the CDR3 stops, the reference TRBV9 and TRBJ2-3 genes take over; the full variable domain is DSGVTQTPKHLITATGQRVTLRCSPRSGDLSVYWYQQSLDQGLQFLIQYYNGEERAKGNILERFSAQQFPDLHSELNLSSLELGDSALYFCASSERLAGTDTQYFGPGTRLTVL.